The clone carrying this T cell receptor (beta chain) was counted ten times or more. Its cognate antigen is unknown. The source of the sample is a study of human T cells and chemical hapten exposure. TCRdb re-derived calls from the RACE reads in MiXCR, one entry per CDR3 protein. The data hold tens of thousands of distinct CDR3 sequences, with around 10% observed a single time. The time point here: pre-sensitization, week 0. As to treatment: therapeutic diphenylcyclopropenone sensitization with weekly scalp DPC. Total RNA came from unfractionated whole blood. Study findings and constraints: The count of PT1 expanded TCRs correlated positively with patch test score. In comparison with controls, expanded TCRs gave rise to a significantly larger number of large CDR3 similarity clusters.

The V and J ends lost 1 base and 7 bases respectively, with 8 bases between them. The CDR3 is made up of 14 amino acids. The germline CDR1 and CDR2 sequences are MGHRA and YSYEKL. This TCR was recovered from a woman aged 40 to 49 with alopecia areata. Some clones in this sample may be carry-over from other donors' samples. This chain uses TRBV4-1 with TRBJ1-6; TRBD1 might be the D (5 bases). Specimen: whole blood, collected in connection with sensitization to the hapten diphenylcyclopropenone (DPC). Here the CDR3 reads CASSQVRGNSPLHF. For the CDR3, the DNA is TGCGCCAGCAGCCAAGTTCGGGGCAATTCACCCCTCCACTTT.